These 11 T cell receptor beta chains were sequenced from one sample in a study of T cell changes during pregnancy in multiple sclerosis. Assay: immunoSEQ multiplex PCR; the TCRdb copy retains only in-frame clones and omits some. Among some 51,000 clones listed, 90% to 95% were seen once. The material was CD8+ T cells from peripheral blood mononuclear cells, obtained in the first trimester of pregnancy. These receptors all stem from a female donor with multiple sclerosis, enrolled in a pregnancy study.

The V gene is TRBV6-1, the J gene TRBJ2-7, with 7 bases that match TRBD2. J gave up 2 bases and V 4 bases, and 11 bases lay outside the gene matches. CDR3 length equals 16 residues. CDR1 and CDR2 (germline): MNHNS, SASEGT. The chain's CDR3 is CASSAEATSRTYEQYF. CDR3 DNA sequence: TGTGCCAGCAGTGCTGAAGCGACTAGCAGGACCTACGAGCAGTACTTC.

J is TRBJ2-7 and V is TRBV14, with a possible D match to TRBD1 (6 bases). V was cut by 2 bases and J by 2 bases, with 10 bases left in between. The CDR3 has 14 amino acids. Germline V gene sequence: CDR1 SGHDN, CDR2 FVKESK. CDR3 sequence reads: CASSQYQGTYEQYF. CDR3 DNA sequence: TGTGCCAGCAGCCAATATCAGGGGACCTACGAGCAGTACTTC.

The V call is TRBV4-1, the J call TRBJ2-7; D is perhaps TRBD2 (6 bases). This CDR3 is built from 15 residues. CDR1 and CDR2 from the germline V gene are MGHRA and YSYEKL. Trimming removed 0 bases at V and 3 bases at J, with 12 bases between. The CDR3 bases are TGCGCCAGCAGCCAAGAGGAGACTAGTCTCTACGAGCAGTACTTC. Its protein is CASSQEETSLYEQYF.

This chain links TRBV7-8 with TRBJ1-1; D remains unclear. CDR1 is SGHVS and CDR2 is FQNEAQ in the germline V gene. This CDR3 has 12 amino acids. The V end lost 1 base, the J end lost 8 bases, and 8 bases lay between the germline ends. The CDR3: CASSLGGLEAFF. The CDR3 coding sequence is TGTGCCAGCAGCTTAGGTGGACTAGAAGCTTTCTTT.

The chain couples TRBV6-5 to TRBJ2-3; possibly TRBD1 for D (6 bases). This CDR3 contains 12 residues. The germline V gene encodes CDR1 MNHEY and CDR2 SVGAGI. Between the trimmed V and J ends, which lost 8 bases and 6 bases, there was a span of 12 bases. CDR3: CASGGPRDTQYF. The CDR3 DNA sequence: TGTGCCAGCGGGGGCCCACGGGATACGCAGTATTTT.

The chain has TRBV5-1 and TRBJ1-1; perhaps TRBD1 as D (6 bases). CDR1 is SGHRS and CDR2 is YFSETQ in the germline V gene. This CDR3 is built from 16 residues. V was trimmed by 4 bases and J by 7 bases, leaving 23 bases between them. CDR3 sequence: CASSADRDTSLNEAFF. The CDR3 nucleotides read TGCGCCAGCAGCGCTGACCGGGACACCAGTTTGAATGAAGCTTTCTTT.

The rearrangement links TRBV27 to TRBJ2-1; no clear D. V gave up 4 bases and J gave up 0 bases, with 7 bases separating them. The CDR3 extends over 14 amino acids. From germline, CDR1 is MNHEY and CDR2 SMNVEV (reference sequence). CDR3 sequence: CASSYRSSYNEQFF. In nucleotides, the CDR3 is TGTGCCAGCAGTTACCGGAGCTCCTACAATGAGCAGTTCTTC.

J is TRBJ2-2 and V is TRBV7-6; 11 positions agree with TRBD1. The CDR3 spans 14 residues. Germline CDR1 and CDR2: SGHVS and FNYEAQ. V lost 5 bases to trimming and J lost 6 bases; unmatched junction nucleotides: 2. The CDR3 bases are TGTGCCAGCAGCCCGGACAGGGGGCCCGGGGAGCTGTTTTTT. This gives the protein CASSPDRGPGELFF.

V gene TRBV13 combines with J gene TRBJ2-6; D is unclear. This CDR3 contains 16 residues. Germline V gene sequence: CDR1 PRHDT, CDR2 FYEKMQ (reference sequence). The V end was cut by 3 bases, the J end by 2 bases, with 11 bases between. This CDR3 is CASSLGPVTGANVLTF. Written as DNA, the CDR3 is TGTGCCAGCAGCTTGGGCCCTGTAACTGGGGCCAACGTCCTGACTTTC.

The chain combines TRBV29-1 with TRBJ2-7, with 10 bases identical to TRBD2. Per germline, CDR1 SQVTM and CDR2 ANQGSEA. Trimming removed 6 bases from V and 3 bases from J; junction bases left unmatched: 11. The CDR3 contains 15 residues. The CDR3 here is CSVETSGIGLYEQYF. The CDR3 DNA sequence: TGCAGCGTAGAAACTAGCGGGATTGGTCTCTACGAGCAGTACTTC.

The chain couples TRBV27 to TRBJ2-3; 8 nucleotides align to TRBD2. This CDR3 contains 14 residues. Germline CDR1 MNHEY, CDR2 SMNVEV (reference sequence). The CDR3 DNA reads TGTGCAAGCGGGGGAGGGGGGGGCACAGATACGCAGTATTTT. Its translation is CASGGGGGTDTQYF.